This is a list of T cell receptor beta chains from one sample in a study of T cell responses to AZD1222 COVID-19 vaccine. The table came from immunoSEQ multiplex PCR; TCRdb's copy has only in-frame clones and leaves some out. The data contain more than 80,000 clones, around nine tenths of them singletons. Sequenced here: peripheral blood, sampled 28 days after the second AZD1222 dose. All receptors derive from an adult who received the AZD1222 COVID-19 vaccine. Both conserved end residues are part of each CDR3. Fields, in order: CDR3 length, V gene, J gene, D gene, clone size, CDR3 DNA, CDR3 protein. The D gene is left open where the match is weak. The size of a clone is reported for some rows only, either as once, few or many, or as a class for expanded clones.

17	TRBV4-1	TRBJ1-4	TRBD1	-	TGCGCCAGCAGCCAAGGACAGGGTCCGAAGGGTAATGAAAAACTGTTTTTT	CASSQGQGPKGNEKLFF
15	TRBV18	TRBJ2-7	TRBD2	-	TGTGCCAGCTCACCGCCCGGGACTAGGGGCTACGAGCAGTACTTC	CASSPPGTRGYEQYF
16	TRBV4-2	TRBJ2-1	TRBD2	-	TGTGCCAGCAGCCATACTCTAGCGGGGGCAAACAATGAGCAGTTCTTC	CASSHTLAGANNEQFF
16	TRBV11-1	TRBJ2-3	-	-	TGTGCCAGCAGCTTTCTCGGGACCCAACCGGGGGATACGCAGTATTTT	CASSFLGTQPGDTQYF
16	TRBV27	TRBJ1-1	-	-	TGTGCCAGCAGTTCGGTGGTTCGGGCTTTAGGCACTGAAGCTTTCTTT	CASSSVVRALGTEAFF
14	TRBV11-2	TRBJ2-1	-	-	TGTGCCAGCAGCTTAGACAGGGTGGGCAATGAGCAGTTCTTC	CASSLDRVGNEQFF
17	TRBV18	TRBJ2-5	TRBD1	once	TGTGCCAGCTCACCACTCCCCCCCCGGACAGGAAGAGAGACCCAGTACTTC	CASSPLPPRTGRETQYF
15	TRBV11-1	TRBJ1-1	-	-	TGTGCCAGCAGCTCCGGGGGATCGAGAAACACTGAAGCTTTCTTT	CASSSGGSRNTEAFF
17	TRBV7-9	TRBJ1-6	-	-	TGTGCCAGCAGCTTAGAGGGGGGTATGGTTGTCAATTCACCCCTCCACTTT	CASSLEGGMVVNSPLHF
12	TRBV11-2	TRBJ2-7	-	-	TGTGCCAGCAGGGGACTGTCCTACGAGCAGTACTTC	CASRGLSYEQYF
19	TRBV11-3	TRBJ2-1	-	-	TGTGCCAGCAGCTCGGACAGGGGAGAGCGGGGGGAGACCTACAATGAGCAGTTCTTC	CASSSDRGERGETYNEQFF
14	TRBV11-3	TRBJ1-2	-	-	TGTGCCAGCAGCCCCCATGAGCTTAACTATGGCTACACCTTC	CASSPHELNYGYTF
14	TRBV7-9	TRBJ1-6	-	-	TGTGCCAGCAGCACCGGGGAGAGGCATTCACCCCTCCACTTT	CASSTGERHSPLHF
15	TRBV5-8	TRBJ1-5	-	-	TGTGCCAGCAGCGGAAAACAGGGTAAGGGACAGCCCCAGCATTTT	CASSGKQGKGQPQHF
15	TRBV29-1	TRBJ2-1	TRBD2	-	TGCAGCGCCCCCGGGACTAGCGGGGGGGACGCTGAGCAGTTCTTC	CSAPGTSGGDAEQFF
15	TRBV5-1	TRBJ2-1	-	-	TGCGCCAGCAGCTTGGGAACAGTAGGCTACAATGAGCAGTTCTTC	CASSLGTVGYNEQFF
15	TRBV7-3	TRBJ2-1	TRBD1	few	TGTGCCAGCAGCCCCGGGACAGGGGGCAGGGATGAGCAGTTCTTC	CASSPGTGGRDEQFF
12	TRBV2	TRBJ1-2	-	-	TGTGCCAGCAGTACGGGACGTCGGGGCTACACCTTC	CASSTGRRGYTF
14	TRBV2	TRBJ2-3	-	-	TGTGCCAGCAGTAATGGGGGGAACACAGATACGCAGTATTTT	CASSNGGNTDTQYF
15	TRBV6-5	TRBJ1-6	-	-	TGTGCCAGCCGAGCCTCCAGGGACCTAAATTCACCCCTCCACTTT	CASRASRDLNSPLHF
14	TRBV11-3	TRBJ1-2	-	once	TGTGCCAGCAGCCCGACGACGGCTAACTATGGCTACACCTTC	CASSPTTANYGYTF
14	TRBV4-2	TRBJ1-1	-	-	TGTGCCAGCAGCCAAGTGACACCGAACACTGAAGCTTTCTTT	CASSQVTPNTEAFF
15	TRBV28	TRBJ1-5	-	-	TGTGCCAGCAGTTTATACGGGGGCGGCGGTCAGCCCCAGCATTTT	CASSLYGGGGQPQHF
15	TRBV4-3	TRBJ2-1	-	-	TGCGCCAGCAGCCAAGAGACAGTTTACTACAATGAGCAGTTCTTC	CASSQETVYYNEQFF
15	TRBV2	TRBJ1-2	-	-	TGTGCCAGCAGTGAGCAGGACAGAAAATTATATGGCTACACCTTC	CASSEQDRKLYGYTF
14	TRBV2	TRBJ2-5	-	-	TGTGCCAGCAGTGAAAGTCTCGCCTCAGAGACCCAGTACTTC	CASSESLASETQYF
13	TRBV19	TRBJ1-1	-	once	TGTGCCAGTATAAGATTGGGGACACATGAAGCTTTCTTT	CASIRLGTHEAFF
13	TRBV6-1	TRBJ1-5	-	-	TGTGCCAGCAGTGAACATAGCAATCAGCCCCAGCATTTT	CASSEHSNQPQHF
15	TRBV5-1	TRBJ2-3	-	-	TGCGCCAGCAGCTTGGGGGCTAGCGGCACAGATACGCAGTATTTT	CASSLGASGTDTQYF
17	TRBV4-1	TRBJ1-4	-	few	TGCGCCAGCAGCCAAGGTAGAGTTGGACAGAGAAATGAAAAACTGTTTTTT	CASSQGRVGQRNEKLFF
15	TRBV3-1/TRBV3-2	TRBJ2-3	-	-	TGTGCCAGCAGCCAAGAGGACCATGGGAAAGATACGCAGTATTTT	CASSQEDHGKDTQYF
15	TRBV7-2	TRBJ1-6	-	-	TGTGCCAGCAGCCTCGGCAGCTCCTATAATTCACCCCTCCACTTT	CASSLGSSYNSPLHF
11	TRBV29-1	TRBJ2-7	-	-	TGCAGCGTTGGACCACGAGACGAGCAGTACTTC	CSVGPRDEQYF
16	TRBV19	TRBJ2-3	TRBD2	-	TGTGCCAGTAGTATGTTGGCGGGGGGGCCTTCAGATACGCAGTATTTT	CASSMLAGGPSDTQYF
16	TRBV4-3	TRBJ2-3	-	-	TGCGCCAGCAGCCTCGGGGCGGGGGCGAACACAGATACGCAGTATTTT	CASSLGAGANTDTQYF
14	TRBV6-8	TRBJ1-4	-	-	TGTGCCAGCAAACAACCAGGTGGGGATGAAAAACTGTTTTTT	CASKQPGGDEKLFF
16	TRBV18	TRBJ1-4	-	-	TGTGCCAGCTCACCGGTCAGGGCTACAACTAATGAAAAACTGTTTTTT	CASSPVRATTNEKLFF
14	TRBV6-2/TRBV6-3	TRBJ1-1	-	-	TGTGCCAGCAGTTACGCCGCCGTTAACACTGAAGCTTTCTTT	CASSYAAVNTEAFF
14	TRBV5-5	TRBJ1-6	TRBD1	-	TGTGCCAGCAGCTTTGACAGGGATTATTCACCCCTCCACTTT	CASSFDRDYSPLHF
14	TRBV19	TRBJ1-2	TRBD1	-	TGTGCCAGTATTGGTACGGGACAGGGCAATGGCTACACCTTC	CASIGTGQGNGYTF
19	TRBV6-4	TRBJ2-1	TRBD2	-	TGTGCCAGCAGCCCTCTGGCTAGCGGGGGCCCTACATCCTACAATGAGCAGTTCTTC	CASSPLASGGPTSYNEQFF